The next 13 T cell receptor beta chains were all read from a single sample in a study of T cells and Merkel cell carcinoma outcomes. Sequencing was performed with immunoSEQ multiplex PCR; in TCRdb, only in-frame clones are kept and a portion is missing. The repertoire consists of 15,000 or so clones, with over 80% occurring once and the leading ten covering more than 7.5%. Material: tumor tissue from Merkel cell carcinoma. Receptors originate from a human donor with Merkel cell carcinoma.

The chain couples TRBV5-3 to TRBJ1-1, with D unclear. TRBV5-3 is designated an ORF whose function remains uncertain. The CDR3 runs 12 residues. The germline V and J ends were trimmed by 2 bases and 3 bases, with 5 bases remaining between them. CDR3 sequence reads: CARSFSDTEAFF. Here the CDR3 DNA reads TGTGCCAGAAGCTTCTCCGACACTGAAGCTTTCTTT.

The V gene is TRBV27, the J gene TRBJ1-2; D possibly corresponds to TRBD1 (6 bases). This CDR3 region has 14 residues. V was pared by 2 bases and J by 8 bases, with 15 bases between. Germline CDR1 reads MNHEY; CDR2 reads SMNVEV (reference sequence). The chain's CDR3 is CASSLVGGIYGYTF. The DNA of the CDR3 is TGTGCCAGCAGTTTAGTAGGGGGTATTTACGGCTACACCTTC.

This chain connects TRBV19 to TRBJ2-2, with D hard to call. Trimming removed 0 bases from V and 3 bases from J, with 14 bases in between. CDR1 LNHDA and CDR2 SQIVND come from the germline V gene (reference sequence). The CDR3 is 17 residues long. The CDR3 sequence: CASSIEGGGRHTGELFF. DNA of the CDR3: TGTGCCAGTAGTATAGAGGGTGGTGGTAGGCACACCGGGGAGCTGTTTTTT.

The gene calls are TRBV5-4 and TRBJ1-4; D may be TRBD1 (5 bases). This CDR3 spans 13 amino acids. Trimming shortened V by 7 bases and J by 8 bases, and 15 bases separated the two germline ends. Per the germline V gene, CDR1 is SGHNT and CDR2 is YYREEE (reference sequence). The chain's CDR3 is CASAAGRDEKLFF. In DNA, the CDR3 is TGTGCCAGCGCCGCAGGGCGGGACGAAAAACTGTTTTTT.

V gene TRBV5-1 combines with J gene TRBJ2-5; no clear D gene. CDR3 length: 15 residues. CDR1 SGHRS and CDR2 YFSETQ come from the germline V gene. V was clipped by 1 base and J by 5 bases, with 15 bases between them. CDR3 in DNA: TGCGCCAGCAGCTTGAAGGGCATCACCGACGAGACCCAGTACTTC. Amino acid sequence: CASSLKGITDETQYF.

The genes are TRBV27 and TRBJ1-2; D is unclear. The germline V gene has CDR1 MNHEY and CDR2 SMNVEV (reference sequence). CDR3 length: 15 amino acids. Trimming left V 4 bases short and J 4 bases short, with 16 bases between. The CDR3, as DNA: TGTGCCAGCAGTTCTCGTGGAGGGCCCAGCTATGGCTACACCTTC. Encoded protein: CASSSRGGPSYGYTF.

This clone was observed a few times. The chain recombines TRBV4-2 with TRBJ1-2, with D possibly TRBD1 on 5 matching bases. The germline V gene has CDR1 LGHNA and CDR2 YNFKEQ. The V end lost 4 bases, the J end lost 4 bases, and 10 bases lay between the germline ends. CDR3 size: 13 residues. The CDR3 sequence: CASSRDGLYGYTF. The CDR3 nucleotides read TGTGCCAGCAGCCGGGACGGCCTCTATGGCTACACCTTC.

The chain couples TRBV5-1 to TRBJ1-2, with a tentative D call TRBD1 (6 bases). Germline V gene sequence: CDR1 SGHRS, CDR2 YFSETQ. The CDR3 runs 13 residues. The V end lost 4 bases, the J end lost 2 bases, and 9 bases lay between the germline ends. The CDR3 sequence is CASSKGGNYGYTF. CDR3 coding DNA: TGCGCCAGCAGCAAGGGGGGGAACTATGGCTACACCTTC.

This clone was seen a single time. The gene calls are TRBV9 and TRBJ1-4; 9 positions match TRBD1. Germline trimming cut 3 bases from V and 8 bases from J; bases unmatched to any gene: 5. This CDR3 region has 14 residues. Germline lookup yields CDR1 SGDLS and CDR2 YYNGEE. This CDR3 is CASSAGQGKEKLFF. In DNA form, the CDR3 reads TGTGCCAGCAGCGCGGGACAGGGAAAGGAAAAACTGTTTTTT.

The CDR3 loop is CASSHRGYTEAFF. CDR3 DNA: TGTGCCAGCAGCCACAGGGGATACACTGAAGCTTTCTTT. This chain connects TRBV14 to TRBJ1-1; D might be TRBD1 (6 bases). The germline V gene has CDR1 SGHDN and CDR2 FVKESK. The CDR3 contains 13 residues. V lost 3 bases, J lost 3 bases, and 8 bases lay in between.

V and J are TRBV6-6 and TRBJ2-3, with D hard to call. Trimming shortened V by 10 bases and J by 8 bases, and 16 bases separated the two germline ends. Germline V gene sequence: CDR1 MNHNY, CDR2 SVGAGI (reference sequence). The CDR3 length is 12 residues. The CDR3 here is CAIQDGTSTQYF. CDR3 in DNA: TGTGCCATCCAGGATGGAACGAGTACGCAGTATTTT.

The chain joins TRBV7-9 to TRBJ2-5; possibly TRBD1 or TRBD2 for D (6 bases each). Germline V lookup: CDR1 SEHNR, CDR2 FQNEAQ (reference sequence). This CDR3 has 13 residues. The V and J ends lost 1 base and 5 bases respectively, with 8 bases between them. The CDR3 DNA sequence: TGTGCCAGCAGCTTAGACGGGGGCGAGACCCAGTACTTC. It is translated as CASSLDGGETQYF.

This chain joins TRBV29-1 and TRBJ2-7; 11 bases fit TRBD1. V was pared by 4 bases and J by 6 bases, with 5 bases of the junction left unmatched. This CDR3 has 13 residues. Germline CDR1 SQVTM, CDR2 ANQGSEA. The DNA for the CDR3 is TGCAGCGTTGTAGGACAGGGGGCTCTCGAGCAGTACTTC. It encodes CSVVGQGALEQYF.